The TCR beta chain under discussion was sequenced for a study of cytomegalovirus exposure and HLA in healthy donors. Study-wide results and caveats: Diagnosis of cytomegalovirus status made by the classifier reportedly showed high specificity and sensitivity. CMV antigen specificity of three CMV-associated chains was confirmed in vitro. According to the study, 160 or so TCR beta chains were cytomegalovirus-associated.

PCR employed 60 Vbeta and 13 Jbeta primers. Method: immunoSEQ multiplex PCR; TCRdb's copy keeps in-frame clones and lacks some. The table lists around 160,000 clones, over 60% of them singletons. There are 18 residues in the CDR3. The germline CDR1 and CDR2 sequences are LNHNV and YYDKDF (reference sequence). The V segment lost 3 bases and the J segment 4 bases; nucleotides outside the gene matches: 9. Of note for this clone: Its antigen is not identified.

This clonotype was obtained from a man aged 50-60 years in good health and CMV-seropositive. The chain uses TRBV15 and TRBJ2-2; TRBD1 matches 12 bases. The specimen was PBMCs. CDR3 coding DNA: TGTGCCACCAGCAGCCCAAGGGGGGGACAGGGGGCCACCGGGGAGCTGTTTTTT. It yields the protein CATSSPRGGQGATGELFF. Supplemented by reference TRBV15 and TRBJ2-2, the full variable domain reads DAMVIQNPRYQVTQFGKPVTLSCSQTLNHNVMYWYQQKSSQAPKLLFHYYDKDFNNEADTPDNFQSRRPNTSFCFLDIRSPGLGDTAMYLCATSSPRGGQGATGELFFGEGSRLTVL.